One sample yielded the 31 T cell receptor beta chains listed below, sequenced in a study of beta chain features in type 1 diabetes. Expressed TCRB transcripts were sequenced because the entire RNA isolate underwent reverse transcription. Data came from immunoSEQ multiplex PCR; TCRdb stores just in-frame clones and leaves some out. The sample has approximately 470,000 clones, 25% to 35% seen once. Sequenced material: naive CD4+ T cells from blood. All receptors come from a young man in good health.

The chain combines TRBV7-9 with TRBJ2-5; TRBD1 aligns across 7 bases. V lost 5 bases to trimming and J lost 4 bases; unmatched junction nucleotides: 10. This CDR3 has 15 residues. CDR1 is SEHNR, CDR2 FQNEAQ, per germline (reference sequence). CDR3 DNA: TGTGCCAGCAGCGATACAGGGGAGTGGGGAGAGACCCAGTACTTC. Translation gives CASSDTGEWGETQYF.

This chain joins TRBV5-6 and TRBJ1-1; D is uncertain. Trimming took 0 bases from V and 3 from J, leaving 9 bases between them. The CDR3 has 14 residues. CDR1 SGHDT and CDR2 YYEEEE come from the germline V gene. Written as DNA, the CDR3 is TGTGCCAGCAGCTTGGGGAGAAAGGACACTGAAGCTTTCTTT. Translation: CASSLGRKDTEAFF.

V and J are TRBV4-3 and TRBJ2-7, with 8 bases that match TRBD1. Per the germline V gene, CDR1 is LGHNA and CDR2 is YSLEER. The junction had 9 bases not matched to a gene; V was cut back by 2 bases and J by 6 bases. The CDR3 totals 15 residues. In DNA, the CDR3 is TGCGCCAGCAGCCAATTCTGGACAGGGAGGTTCGAGCAGTACTTC. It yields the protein CASSQFWTGRFEQYF.

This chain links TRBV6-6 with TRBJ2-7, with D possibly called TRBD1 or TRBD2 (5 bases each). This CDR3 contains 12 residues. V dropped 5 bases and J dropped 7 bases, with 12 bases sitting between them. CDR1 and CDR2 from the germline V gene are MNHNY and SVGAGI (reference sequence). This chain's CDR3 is CASSTGGLEQYF. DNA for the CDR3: TGTGCCAGCAGTACTGGGGGTTTGGAGCAGTACTTC.

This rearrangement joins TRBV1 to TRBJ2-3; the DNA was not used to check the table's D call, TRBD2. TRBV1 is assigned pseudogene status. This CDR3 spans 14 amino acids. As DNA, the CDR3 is TGCACCGGCCAAACCGGGAAAAGCACAGATACGCAGTATTTT. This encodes CTGQTGKSTDTQYF.

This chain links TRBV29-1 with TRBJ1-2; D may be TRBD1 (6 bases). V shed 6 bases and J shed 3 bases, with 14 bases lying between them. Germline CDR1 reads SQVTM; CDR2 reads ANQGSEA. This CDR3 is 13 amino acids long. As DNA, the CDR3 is TGCAGCGTCCTAGGGGGGACGGACTATGGCTACACCTTC. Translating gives CSVLGGTDYGYTF.

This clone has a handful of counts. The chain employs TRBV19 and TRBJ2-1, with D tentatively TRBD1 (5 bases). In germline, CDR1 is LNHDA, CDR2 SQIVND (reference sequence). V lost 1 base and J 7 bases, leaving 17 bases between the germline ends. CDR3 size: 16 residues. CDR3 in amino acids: CASSIGPGVRENEQFF. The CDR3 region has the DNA TGTGCCAGTAGTATAGGACCAGGAGTCAGGGAAAATGAGCAGTTCTTC.

The CDR3 DNA is TGCAGCGCCCTACGGGACAGGGGCGAGCAGTACTTC. Translating it yields CSALRDRGEQYF. V usage is TRBV29-1 and J usage is TRBJ2-7, with 10 positions matching TRBD1. Trimming cost V 7 bases and J 6 bases; bases outside gene matches: 6. CDR3 length equals 12 residues. CDR1 is SQVTM and CDR2 is ANQGSEA in the germline V gene.

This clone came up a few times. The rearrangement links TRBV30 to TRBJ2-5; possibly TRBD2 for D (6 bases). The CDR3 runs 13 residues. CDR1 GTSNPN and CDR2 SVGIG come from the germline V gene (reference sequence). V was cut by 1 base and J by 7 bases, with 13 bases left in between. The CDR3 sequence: CAWSELATGTQYF. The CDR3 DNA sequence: TGTGCCTGGAGTGAACTAGCCACCGGGACCCAGTACTTC.

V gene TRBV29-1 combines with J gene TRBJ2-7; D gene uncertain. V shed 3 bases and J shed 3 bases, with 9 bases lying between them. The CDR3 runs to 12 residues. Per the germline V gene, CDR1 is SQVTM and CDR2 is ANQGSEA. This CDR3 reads CSVDGLDYEQYF. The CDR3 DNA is TGCAGCGTTGACGGGCTGGACTACGAGCAGTACTTC.

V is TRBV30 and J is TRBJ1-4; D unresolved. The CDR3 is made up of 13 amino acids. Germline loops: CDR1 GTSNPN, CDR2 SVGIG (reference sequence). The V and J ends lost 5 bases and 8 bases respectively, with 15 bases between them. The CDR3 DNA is TGTGCCTGGGGTCAGAGGGAAGCGGAAAAACTGTTTTTT. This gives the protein CAWGQREAEKLFF. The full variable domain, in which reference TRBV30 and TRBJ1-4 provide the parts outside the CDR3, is SQTIHQWPATLVQPVGSPLSLECTVEGTSNPNLYWYRQAAGRGLQLLFYSVGIGQISSEVPQNLSASRPQDRQFILSSKKLLLSDSGFYLCAWGQREAEKLFFGSGTQLSVL.

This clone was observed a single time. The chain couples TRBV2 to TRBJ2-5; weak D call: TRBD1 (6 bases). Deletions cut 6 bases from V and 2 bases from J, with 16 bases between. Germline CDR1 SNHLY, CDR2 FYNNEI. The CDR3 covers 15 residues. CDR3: CASRTGVFPQETQYF. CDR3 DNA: TGTGCCAGCAGGACAGGAGTTTTCCCACAAGAGACCCAGTACTTC.

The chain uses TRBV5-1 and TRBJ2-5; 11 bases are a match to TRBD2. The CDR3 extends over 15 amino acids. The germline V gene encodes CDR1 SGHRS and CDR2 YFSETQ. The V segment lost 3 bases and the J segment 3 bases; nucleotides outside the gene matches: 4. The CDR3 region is CASSSTSGAEETQYF. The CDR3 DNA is TGCGCCAGCAGCTCGACTAGCGGGGCGGAAGAGACCCAGTACTTC.

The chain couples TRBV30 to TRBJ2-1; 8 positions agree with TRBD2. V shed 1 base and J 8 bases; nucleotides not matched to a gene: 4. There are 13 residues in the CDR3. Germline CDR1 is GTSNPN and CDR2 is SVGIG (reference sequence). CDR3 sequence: CAWSALTSDEQFF. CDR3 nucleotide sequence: TGTGCCTGGAGTGCGTTGACTAGCGATGAGCAGTTCTTC. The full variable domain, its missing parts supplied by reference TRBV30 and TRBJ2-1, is SQTIHQWPATLVQPVGSPLSLECTVEGTSNPNLYWYRQAAGRGLQLLFYSVGIGQISSEVPQNLSASRPQDRQFILSSKKLLLSDSGFYLCAWSALTSDEQFFGPGTRLTVL.

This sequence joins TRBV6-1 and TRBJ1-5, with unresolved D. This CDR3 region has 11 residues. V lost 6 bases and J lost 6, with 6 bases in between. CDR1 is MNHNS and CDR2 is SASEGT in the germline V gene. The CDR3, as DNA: TGTGCCAGCAGGGGATTTCAGCCCCAGCATTTT. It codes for CASRGFQPQHF.

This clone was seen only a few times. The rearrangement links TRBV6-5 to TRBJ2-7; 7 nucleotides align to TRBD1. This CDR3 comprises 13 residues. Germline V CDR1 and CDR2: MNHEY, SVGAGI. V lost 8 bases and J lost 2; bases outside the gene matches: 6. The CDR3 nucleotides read TGTGCCAGCTTAGCGACAGGGACCTACGAGCAGTACTTC. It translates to CASLATGTYEQYF.

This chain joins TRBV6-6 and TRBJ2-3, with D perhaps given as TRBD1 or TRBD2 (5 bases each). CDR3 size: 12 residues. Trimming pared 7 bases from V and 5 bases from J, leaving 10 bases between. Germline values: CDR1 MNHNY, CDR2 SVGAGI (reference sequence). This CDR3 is CASNGGRDTQYF. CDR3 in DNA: TGTGCCAGCAATGGGGGAAGAGATACGCAGTATTTT.

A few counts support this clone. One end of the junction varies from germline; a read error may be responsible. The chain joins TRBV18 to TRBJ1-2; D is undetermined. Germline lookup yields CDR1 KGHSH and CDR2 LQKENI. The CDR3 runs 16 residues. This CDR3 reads CASSPPLSPGDYGYTF. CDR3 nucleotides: TGTGCCAGCTCACCACCGTTGAGTCCGGGTGACTACGGCTACACCTTC.

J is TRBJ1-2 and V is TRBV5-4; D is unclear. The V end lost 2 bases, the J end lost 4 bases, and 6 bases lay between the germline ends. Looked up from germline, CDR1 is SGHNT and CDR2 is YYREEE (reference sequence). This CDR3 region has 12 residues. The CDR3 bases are TGTGCCAGCAGCTTCCCAAGCTATGGCTACACCTTC. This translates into CASSFPSYGYTF.

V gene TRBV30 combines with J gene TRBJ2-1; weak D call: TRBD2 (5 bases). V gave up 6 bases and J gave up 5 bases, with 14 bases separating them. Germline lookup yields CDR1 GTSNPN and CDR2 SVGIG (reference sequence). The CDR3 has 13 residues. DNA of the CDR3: TGTGCCTGCCGGGATAGAGAAAACAATGAGCAGTTCTTC. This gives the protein CACRDRENNEQFF.

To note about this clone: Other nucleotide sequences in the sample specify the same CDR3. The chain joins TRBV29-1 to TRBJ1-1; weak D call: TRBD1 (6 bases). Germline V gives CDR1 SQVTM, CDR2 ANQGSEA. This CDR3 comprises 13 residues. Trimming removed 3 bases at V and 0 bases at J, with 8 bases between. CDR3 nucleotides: TGCAGCGTTGATCGGGACATGAACACTGAAGCTTTCTTT. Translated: CSVDRDMNTEAFF.

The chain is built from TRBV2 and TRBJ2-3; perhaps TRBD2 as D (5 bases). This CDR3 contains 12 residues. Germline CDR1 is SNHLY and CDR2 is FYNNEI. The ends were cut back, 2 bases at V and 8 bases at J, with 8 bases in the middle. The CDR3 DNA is TGTGCCAGCAGTGAATTGCTAGCTACGCAGTATTTT. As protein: CASSELLATQYF.

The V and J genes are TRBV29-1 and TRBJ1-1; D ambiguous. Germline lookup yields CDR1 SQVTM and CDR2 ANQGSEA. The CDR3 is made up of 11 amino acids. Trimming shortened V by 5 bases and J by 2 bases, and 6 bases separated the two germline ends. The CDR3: CSVSQNTEAFF. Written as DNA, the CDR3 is TGCAGCGTTTCACAAAACACTGAAGCTTTCTTT.

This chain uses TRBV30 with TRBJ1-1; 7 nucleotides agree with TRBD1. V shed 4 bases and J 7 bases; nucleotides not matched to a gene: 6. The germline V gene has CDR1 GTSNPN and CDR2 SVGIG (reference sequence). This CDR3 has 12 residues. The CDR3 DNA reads TGTGCCTGGACCGAGGGACAGCTTGAAGCTTTCTTT. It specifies CAWTEGQLEAFF. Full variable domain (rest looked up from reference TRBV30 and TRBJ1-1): SQTIHQWPATLVQPVGSPLSLECTVEGTSNPNLYWYRQAAGRGLQLLFYSVGIGQISSEVPQNLSASRPQDRQFILSSKKLLLSDSGFYLCAWTEGQLEAFFGQGTRLTVV.

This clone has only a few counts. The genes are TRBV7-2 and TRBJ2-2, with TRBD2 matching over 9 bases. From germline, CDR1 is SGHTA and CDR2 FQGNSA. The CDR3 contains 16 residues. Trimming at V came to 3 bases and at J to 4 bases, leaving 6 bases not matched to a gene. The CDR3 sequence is CASSLIAGDGTGELFF. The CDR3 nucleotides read TGTGCCAGCAGCTTGATAGCGGGAGACGGCACCGGGGAGCTGTTTTTT.

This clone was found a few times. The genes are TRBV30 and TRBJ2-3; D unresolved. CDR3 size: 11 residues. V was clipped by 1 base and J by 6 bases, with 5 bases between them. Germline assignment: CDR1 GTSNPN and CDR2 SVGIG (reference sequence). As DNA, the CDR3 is TGTGCCTGGAGTGCATGGGATACGCAGTATTTT. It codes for CAWSAWDTQYF.

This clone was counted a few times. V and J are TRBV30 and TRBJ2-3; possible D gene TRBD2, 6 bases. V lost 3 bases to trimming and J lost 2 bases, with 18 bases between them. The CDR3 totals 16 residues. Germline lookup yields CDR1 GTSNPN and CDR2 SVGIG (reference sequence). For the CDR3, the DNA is TGTGCCTGGAGACGAGGAGGGGAAAAGAACACAGATACGCAGTATTTT. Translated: CAWRRGGEKNTDTQYF.

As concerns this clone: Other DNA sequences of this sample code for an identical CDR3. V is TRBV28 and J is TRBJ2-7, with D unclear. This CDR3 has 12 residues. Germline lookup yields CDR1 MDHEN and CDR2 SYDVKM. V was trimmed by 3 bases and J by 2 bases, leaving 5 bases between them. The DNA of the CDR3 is TGTGCCAGCAGTTTGGAAGCCTACGAGCAGTACTTC. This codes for CASSLEAYEQYF.

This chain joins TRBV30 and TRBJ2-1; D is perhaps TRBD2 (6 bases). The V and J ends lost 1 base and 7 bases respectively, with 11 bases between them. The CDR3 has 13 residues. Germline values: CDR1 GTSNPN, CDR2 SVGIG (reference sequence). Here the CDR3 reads CAWSADYRNEQFF. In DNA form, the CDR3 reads TGTGCCTGGAGTGCGGACTACCGGAATGAGCAGTTCTTC. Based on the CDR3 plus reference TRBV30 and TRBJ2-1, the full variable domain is SQTIHQWPATLVQPVGSPLSLECTVEGTSNPNLYWYRQAAGRGLQLLFYSVGIGQISSEVPQNLSASRPQDRQFILSSKKLLLSDSGFYLCAWSADYRNEQFFGPGTRLTVL.

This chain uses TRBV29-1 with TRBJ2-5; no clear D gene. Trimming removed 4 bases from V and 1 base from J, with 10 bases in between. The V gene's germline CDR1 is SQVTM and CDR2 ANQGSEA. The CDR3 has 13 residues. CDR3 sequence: CSVAPHAQETQYF. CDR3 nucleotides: TGCAGCGTTGCCCCCCACGCCCAAGAGACCCAGTACTTC.

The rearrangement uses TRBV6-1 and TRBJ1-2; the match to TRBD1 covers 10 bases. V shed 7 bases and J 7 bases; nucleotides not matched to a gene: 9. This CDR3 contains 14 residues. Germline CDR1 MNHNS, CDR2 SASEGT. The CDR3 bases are TGTGCCAGCATCGCCGGGACAGGGGTCGGTGGCTACACCTTC. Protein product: CASIAGTGVGGYTF.